This note documents a single T cell receptor beta chain sequence. Its antigen remains undetermined. No much larger clone is present one base from it, and per-base qualities are unavailable. This sample stems from a study of radiation and T cells in renal cell carcinoma (dated by TCRdb to between 2020 and 2021). Context from the whole study: The samples were drawn from a clinical trial, where primary renal cell carcinomas were treated with 15 Gy of stereotactic body radiation therapy and then removed by nephrectomy 4 weeks afterward. A total of some 55 samples underwent TCR beta sequencing, made up of approximately 26 tumors and around 27 peripheral blood samples. Across all 50 or so samples, under 5 million unique CDR3 nucleotide sequences, encoding around 2.4 million unique CDR3 amino acid sequences, were identified. Study-wide conclusions, independent of this receptor: In blood, the top tumor clonotypes increased between baseline and 2 weeks post-radiation and then shrank by 4 weeks, which suggests that tumor-resident clones expanded only transiently. The single-armed trial design could not address effects of radiation dose or scheduling on the TCR repertoire. Changes in the blood repertoire were not tracked past 4 weeks after treatment. Because pretreatment tumor biopsies were not available, the study could not determine whether clonotypes were already present within the tumor at baseline.

TCR beta libraries were generated from genomic DNA with the immunoSEQ kit, following the manufacturer's recommendations. For library preparation, a first multiplex PCR was performed with proprietary primers, followed by a second PCR in which unique barcodes were added, and bead cleanups were performed after each round. Each sample batch included a kit-provided positive control reaction and a negative control reaction. The final libraries were assessed on an Agilent 4200 TapeStation D1000 ScreenTape, pooled by volume, and quantified by qPCR. An Illumina NextSeq500 fitted with a MidOutput 150-cycle cartridge performed the sequencing, running 156 Read1 cycles and 15 Index1 cycles with the kit's custom primers. The pooled library was loaded at approximately 1.1 pM with a 20% PhiX control spike-in. As for the original processing: The vendor-processed data were analyzed in R, and a clonotype was defined as all T cells that share the same CDR3 nucleotide sequence. For clone abundance analyses, frequencies were normalized to the 10,000 most abundant clones in each sample. Public T cell clones, averaging fewer than five per sample, were removed before analysis. An abundance difference of at least 32-fold between compartments was the criterion for calling clonotypes tumor-enriched or baseline blood-enriched. A beta-binomial differential abundance model was used to identify clonotypes that were expanded or contracted between blood time points. Tumor-blood repertoire similarity was measured with the Baroni-Urbani and Buser coefficient, and groups were compared using two-tailed Wilcoxon tests in R. Drawn from immuneACCESS, this table holds only the in-frame rearrangements with V and J called that TCRdb kept. Clones are partly lost; checked studies trace under half to an unresolved V gene and leave the rest unexplained. The V and J calls and clone size come from that table; D and trimming were worked out from the DNA. Recorded for this sample are tens of thousands of clones; 65% to 85% of them occurred a single time. Of the sample, 5% to 7.5% is held by the ten largest clones.

The time point label on this specimen signifies: baseline pretreatment blood. Read against the paper, the sample's treatment or condition label means: 15 Gy SBRT to primary tumor, nephrectomy 4 weeks later. Serial peripheral blood from radiation-treated patients was sampled at baseline, 2 weeks and 4 weeks after SBRT to track tumor-enriched clonotypes. All patients had renal cell carcinoma with clear cell pathology. The QIAamp DNA Blood Mini Kit (Qiagen) was used to prepare genomic DNA for TCR sequencing. The analyses included only samples that passed all quality control checks. Relative to germline, V is missing 11 bases and J is missing 2 bases, with 5 bases of the junction outside any gene match. From the germline V gene, CDR1 is ENHRY and CDR2 is SYGVKD. Counted from cysteine to phenylalanine, this CDR3 has 13 amino acids. This entry keeps only the CDR3 DNA: 39 bases, framed from base 1.

The chain links TRBV10-3 with TRBJ2-1, and TRBD2 aligns with 8 junction nucleotides. Sequenced here: blood, sampled from a patient whose treatment included radiotherapy and nephrectomy. The receptor's source is a man in his 60s with renal cell carcinoma. The CDR3 is CAVIAGPYNEQFF. The nucleotide sequence reads as follows: TGTGCCGTAATAGCGGGACCCTACAATGAGCAGTTCTTC.